This T cell receptor (beta chain) was sequenced in a study of blood T cell repertoires in COVID-19. Sequencing was performed with immunoSEQ multiplex PCR; in TCRdb, only in-frame clones are kept and a portion is missing. Of 100,000 to 110,000 clones listed, around 81% are singletons. The V gene end was trimmed by 0 bases and the J gene end by 6 bases; junction bases not matched to a gene: 1. This CDR3 spans 15 amino acids. Germline V lookup: CDR1 SGHRS, CDR2 YFSETQ. The sequencing sample was made of peripheral blood. The chain carries TRBV5-1 and TRBJ2-1, with 12 bases identical to TRBD2. The clonotype comes from a man aged 50-59 years with active or convalescent COVID-19. Written as DNA, the CDR3 is TGCGCCAGCAGCTTGGCACTAGCGGGAGGCAATGAGCAGTTCTTC. Its protein product is CASSLALAGGNEQFF. Based on the CDR3 plus reference TRBV5-1 and TRBJ2-1, the full variable domain is KAGVTQTPRYLIKTRGQQVTLSCSPISGHRSVSWYQQTPGQGLQFLFEYFSETQRNKGNFPGRFSGRQFSNSRSEMNVSTLELGDSALYLCASSLALAGGNEQFFGPGTRLTVL.